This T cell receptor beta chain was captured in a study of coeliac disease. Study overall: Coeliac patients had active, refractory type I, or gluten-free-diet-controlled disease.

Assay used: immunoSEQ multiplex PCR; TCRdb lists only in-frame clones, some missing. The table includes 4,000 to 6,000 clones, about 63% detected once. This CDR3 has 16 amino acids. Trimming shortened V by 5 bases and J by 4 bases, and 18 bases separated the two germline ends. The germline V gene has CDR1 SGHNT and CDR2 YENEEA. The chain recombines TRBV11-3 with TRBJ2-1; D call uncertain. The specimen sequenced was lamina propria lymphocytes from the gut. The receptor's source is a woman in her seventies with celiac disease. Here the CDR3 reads CASSPDIRVQYNEQFF. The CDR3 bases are TGTGCCAGCAGCCCGGATATCCGGGTCCAATACAATGAGCAGTTCTTC. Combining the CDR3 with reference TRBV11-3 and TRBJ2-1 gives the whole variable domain EAGVVQSPRYKIIEKKQPVAFWCNPISGHNTLYWYLQNLGQGPELLIRYENEEAVDDSQLPKDRFSAERLKGVDSTLKIQPAELGDSAVYLCASSPDIRVQYNEQFFGPGTRLTVL.